Following are 18 T cell receptor beta chains from one sample sequenced in a study of T cells in Graves' hyperthyroidism and ophthalmopathy. The source material, RNA transcripts, was used to amplify TCR beta CDR3 regions. When the TCR CDR3 underwent first-round RT-PCR, the HTBI primer set was used. One entry per CDR3 protein results from TCRdb running MiXCR on the multiplex PCR reads. Of some 550,000 distinct CDR3 sequences detected, around 16% appear once; the ten largest clones hold 3% to 4%. The sequenced sample consisted of blood. Source of these receptors: a woman aged 40 to 49 with Graves' ophthalmopathy.

This clonotype was counted many times. The chain has TRBV10-3 and TRBJ2-7; D may be TRBD2 (5 bases). Trimming cost V 4 bases and J 2 bases, with 12 bases left between them. Germline lookup yields CDR1 ENHRY and CDR2 SYGVKD. This CDR3 comprises 14 residues. CDR3 residues: CAISGSGQPYEQYF. The CDR3 nucleotides read TGTGCCATCAGTGGAAGCGGTCAACCCTACGAGCAGTACTTC.

This rearrangement joins TRBV5-1 to TRBJ2-2; no definite D call. Germline lookup yields CDR1 SGHRS and CDR2 YFSETQ. V lost 0 bases to trimming and J lost 7 bases, with 10 bases between them. This CDR3 is 14 amino acids long. The CDR3 here is CASSLASESGELFF. CDR3 sequence (DNA): TGCGCCAGCAGCTTGGCCTCTGAAAGCGGGGAGCTGTTTTTT. Using reference TRBV5-1 and TRBJ2-2 for the parts outside the CDR3, the full variable domain is KAGVTQTPRYLIKTRGQQVTLSCSPISGHRSVSWYQQTPGQGLQFLFEYFSETQRNKGNFPGRFSGRQFSNSRSEMNVSTLELGDSALYLCASSLASESGELFFGEGSRLTVL.

This clonotype came up many times. The rearrangement links TRBV10-3 to TRBJ2-3; TRBD2 matches at 7 bases. CDR1 is ENHRY, CDR2 SYGVKD, per germline. This CDR3 comprises 16 residues. V gave up 2 bases and J gave up 2 bases; unmatched junction bases: 7. CDR3: CAISEGIGGITDTQYF. CDR3 nucleotides: TGTGCCATCAGTGAGGGCATCGGGGGGATCACAGATACGCAGTATTTT.

This clonotype has just a few counts. A much more abundant neighbour one base away suggests this may be a read error. This chain connects TRBV7-8 to TRBJ2-7; D is tentatively TRBD1 or TRBD2 (5 bases each). TRBJ2-1 matches the DNA end more closely, so the J call is doubtful. Looked up from germline, CDR1 is SGHVS and CDR2 is FQNEAQ. The CDR3 extends over 16 amino acids. The CDR3 region has the DNA TGTGCCAGCAGCCCGACCTTGAGGGGCAGCTCCTACGAGCAGTTCTTC. Protein: CASSPTLRGSSYEQFF.

This clonotype occurred a few times. The chain is built from TRBV19 and TRBJ1-1; TRBD1 matches 8 bases. The CDR3 extends over 13 amino acids. Germline loops: CDR1 LNHDA, CDR2 SQIVND (reference sequence). Losses at the gene ends were 5 bases for V and 5 bases for J; bases not matched to a gene: 4. For the CDR3, the DNA is TGTGCCAGTAGTGGACAGGGTGAAACTGAAGCTTTCTTT. This encodes CASSGQGETEAFF.

This clonotype was detected a few times. The chain couples TRBV29-1 to TRBJ2-7; D is possibly TRBD1 (6 bases). V lost 6 bases and J lost 3, with 6 bases in between. The CDR3 is 10 amino acids. Germline CDR1 reads SQVTM; CDR2 reads ANQGSEA. The CDR3 region is CSVRGYEQYF. CDR3 sequence (DNA): TGCAGCGTCAGGGGCTACGAGCAGTACTTC.

The V gene is TRBV6-2 or TRBV6-3, the J gene TRBJ2-2, with TRBD2 identical over 10 bases. Germline CDR1 is MNHEY and CDR2 is SVGEGT. V was pared by 4 bases and J by 5 bases, with 10 bases of the junction left unmatched. The CDR3 is 17 amino acids. Written as DNA, the CDR3 is TGTGCCAGCAGTTCTCCACTAGCGGGAAGAAATACCGGGGAGCTGTTTTTT. Amino acids: CASSSPLAGRNTGELFF.

There are many counts of this clonotype. This chain joins TRBV6-1 and TRBJ1-5; possibly TRBD1 for D (5 bases). Trimming took 8 bases from V and 4 from J, leaving 15 bases between them. The germline V gene has CDR1 MNHNS and CDR2 SASEGT. This CDR3 is built from 14 residues. Here the CDR3 DNA reads TGTGCCAGCTTCGCGGGGCAAACTAATCAGCCCCAGCATTTT. Translated: CASFAGQTNQPQHF.

This clonotype was observed many times. The chain uses TRBV2 and TRBJ2-1; TRBD1 aligns across 12 bases. CDR3 size: 15 residues. Germline V gene sequence: CDR1 SNHLY, CDR2 FYNNEI. V lost 6 bases, J lost 6 bases, and 6 bases stayed unmatched. DNA for the CDR3: TGTGCCAGCAGGACCGGGACAGGGGGCAGCAATGAGCAGTTCTTC. This gives the protein CASRTGTGGSNEQFF.

The chain is built from TRBV7-2 and TRBJ2-5; 10 nucleotides agree with TRBD1. This CDR3 region has 16 residues. Unmatched junction bases numbered 8, after V lost 2 bases and J lost 5 bases. CDR1 and CDR2 (germline): SGHTA, FQGNSA. Here the CDR3 reads CASSLHRTGGRETQYF. The CDR3 DNA reads as TGTGCCAGCAGCTTACATAGGACAGGGGGTAGGGAGACCCAGTACTTC.

This clonotype was recorded at least ten times. The genes are TRBV30 and TRBJ1-5; TRBD1 aligns across 7 bases. The CDR3 has 14 residues. Germline trimming cut 0 bases from V and 7 bases from J; bases unmatched to any gene: 6. In germline, CDR1 is GTSNPN, CDR2 SVGIG (reference sequence). The CDR3 DNA is TGTGCCTGGAGTGTAGGTGGGACAGAGCAGCCCCAGCATTTT. Amino acid sequence: CAWSVGGTEQPQHF.

This clonotype showed up many times. The genes are TRBV20-1 and TRBJ2-1; weak D call: TRBD2 (5 bases). This CDR3 is built from 12 residues. Germline-derived CDR1 and CDR2 are DFQATT and SNEGSKA (reference sequence). The ends were cut back, 3 bases at V and 3 bases at J, with 6 bases in the middle. The CDR3, as DNA: TGCAGTGCTAGCGGGAACTACAATGAGCAGTTCTTC. It codes for CSASGNYNEQFF.

This clonotype was seen many times. The J gene is TRBJ2-1, the V gene TRBV30; 12 nucleotides align to TRBD2. J gave up 4 bases and V 1 base, and 5 bases lay outside the gene matches. There are 16 residues in the CDR3. Germline V gene data show CDR1 as GTSNPN and CDR2 as SVGIG (reference sequence). The CDR3 protein is CAWSASSGGGYNEQFF. CDR3 coding DNA: TGTGCCTGGAGTGCCTCTAGCGGGGGGGGGTACAATGAGCAGTTCTTC.

The chain recombines TRBV19 with TRBJ1-5, with D possibly matching TRBD1 (6 bases). V lost 5 bases, J lost 7 bases, and 15 bases lay in between. The germline V gene encodes CDR1 LNHDA and CDR2 SQIVND (reference sequence). This CDR3 has 14 residues. CDR3 nucleotide sequence: TGTGCCAGTAGTTCCGGACAGTTTCTGCAGCCCCAGCATTTT. Translated, it gives CASSSGQFLQPQHF.

This clonotype has a handful of counts. The chain carries TRBV6-1 and TRBJ1-2, with D possibly TRBD1 on 6 matching bases. The V and J ends lost 2 bases and 0 bases respectively, with 19 bases between them. The CDR3 contains 18 residues. Germline values: CDR1 MNHNS, CDR2 SASEGT. The CDR3 DNA reads TGTGCCAGCAGTGAATCAGACAGGAGATACGAATCTAACTATGGCTACACCTTC. Its protein product is CASSESDRRYESNYGYTF.

The V and J genes are TRBV27 and TRBJ2-7; D perhaps matches TRBD2 (7 bases). Trimming cost V 0 bases and J 4 bases, with 13 bases left between them. Germline CDR1 and CDR2: MNHEY and SMNVEV (reference sequence). The CDR3 runs 15 residues. CDR3 DNA: TGTGCCAGCAGTTTATCCCCGCGGGGGCTGTACGAGCAGTACTTC. Its protein product is CASSLSPRGLYEQYF.

The chain uses TRBV3-1 and TRBJ2-2; D is perhaps TRBD2 (6 bases). Germline CDR1 and CDR2: LGHDT and YNNKEL (reference sequence). This CDR3 comprises 14 residues. V gave up 1 base and J gave up 4 bases, with 7 bases separating them. CDR3 region: CASSQGAGTGELFF. For the CDR3, the DNA is TGTGCCAGCAGCCAAGGAGCGGGCACCGGGGAGCTGTTTTTT.

V usage is TRBV3-1 and J usage is TRBJ2-2; D ambiguous. V lost 4 bases, J lost 0 bases, and 9 bases lay in between. This CDR3 is 15 amino acids long. CDR1 is LGHDT, CDR2 YNNKEL, per germline (reference sequence). CDR3 nucleotides: TGTGCCAGCAGCCCCAGCTGGACGAACACCGGGGAGCTGTTTTTT. Translation: CASSPSWTNTGELFF.